Following are 12 T cell receptor beta chains from one sample sequenced in a study of blood T cell repertoires in COVID-19. Generated by immunoSEQ multiplex PCR, the TCRdb table keeps only in-frame clones and is missing some. The top ten clones hold around 1.2% of a sample with about 210,000 clones, 92% of them seen once. The sequenced sample consisted of peripheral blood. The receptors were sampled from a man aged 25 to 40 with acute or convalescent COVID-19.

The CDR3 sequence: CATSIHRGEKLFF. In DNA form, the CDR3 reads TGTGCCACCAGCATCCACAGGGGCGAAAAACTGTTTTTT. V usage is TRBV15 and J usage is TRBJ1-4, with 7 bases matching TRBD1. The CDR3 has 13 residues. Trimming removed 4 bases from V and 8 bases from J; junction bases left unmatched: 4. The germline gives CDR1 LNHNV, CDR2 YYDKDF (reference sequence).

For this clone: Germline is not matched at one junction end, which may reflect a read error. DNA for the CDR3: TGTGCCTGCAGCGGAGGAGTCCATAATTCACCCCTCCACTTT. It is translated as CACSGGVHNSPLHF. The chain combines TRBV28 with TRBJ1-6; D is unresolved. CDR3 length: 14 amino acids. Per the germline V gene, CDR1 is MDHEN and CDR2 is SYDVKM.

Comment on this clone: Other DNA variants within this sample encode the same CDR3. This chain joins TRBV5-1 and TRBJ2-2; tentatively, D is TRBD2 (6 bases). The V gene lost 0 bases and the J gene lost 5 bases, with 8 bases spanning the gap. CDR3 size: 14 residues. The germline V gene encodes CDR1 SGHRS and CDR2 YFSETQ. CDR3 amino acids: CASSLAGDTGELFF. The DNA of the CDR3 is TGCGCCAGCAGCTTGGCGGGAGATACCGGGGAGCTGTTTTTT.

The chain recombines TRBV28 with TRBJ1-2; 10 bases match TRBD1. Trimming took 6 bases from V and 8 from J; bases not matched to a gene: 9. CDR1 and CDR2 from the germline V gene are MDHEN and SYDVKM. The CDR3 runs to 14 residues. CDR3 in amino acids: CASRSTGGAGGYTF. For the CDR3, the DNA is TGTGCCAGCAGATCGACAGGGGGCGCCGGGGGCTACACCTTC.

V usage is TRBV4-1 and J usage is TRBJ2-4; no definite D call. Germline CDR1 MGHRA, CDR2 YSYEKL. V was pared by 1 base and J by 0 bases, with 10 bases between. The CDR3 covers 16 residues. CDR3 nucleotides: TGCGCCAGCAGCCAAGGCCAGACACTAGCCAAAAACATTCAGTACTTC. It specifies CASSQGQTLAKNIQYF.

V and J are TRBV5-1 and TRBJ2-2; D uncertain. CDR3 length equals 15 residues. The V gene's germline CDR1 is SGHRS and CDR2 YFSETQ. The V end was cut by 4 bases, the J end by 2 bases, with 12 bases between. CDR3 DNA sequence: TGCGCCAGCAGCCTCGAGAGAATCAACACCGGGGAGCTGTTTTTT. Translated: CASSLERINTGELFF.

Of note for this clone: Other nucleotide sequences in the sample specify the same CDR3. The chain is built from TRBV7-9 and TRBJ2-7; TRBD2 matches at 12 bases. Germline CDR1 reads SEHNR; CDR2 reads FQNEAQ (reference sequence). The V gene end was trimmed by 1 base and the J gene end by 3 bases; junction bases not matched to a gene: 4. This CDR3 spans 16 amino acids. The CDR3 nucleotides are TGTGCCAGCAGCTTAGGGCTAGCGGGAGGGGGCTACGAGCAGTACTTC. Translated, it gives CASSLGLAGGGYEQYF. The variable domain in full, completed from reference TRBV7-9 and TRBJ2-7, reads DTGVSQNPRHKITKRGQNVTFRCDPISEHNRLYWYRQTLGQGPEFLTYFQNEAQLEKSRLLSDRFSAERPKGSFSTLEIQRTEQGDSAMYLCASSLGLAGGGYEQYFGPGTRLTVT.

The chain is built from TRBV18 and TRBJ2-2, with 12 bases lining up with TRBD2. This CDR3 spans 19 amino acids. CDR1 KGHSH and CDR2 LQKENI come from the germline V gene. The ends lost 2 bases at V and 6 bases at J; junction bases unmatched: 13. The CDR3 coding sequence is TGTGCCAGCTCACCATTACCGACTAGCGGGGGAAGTCTTGCCGGGGAGCTGTTTTTT. Translating it yields CASSPLPTSGGSLAGELFF.

The genes are TRBV28 and TRBJ2-4; 9 nucleotides agree with TRBD1. Trimming at V came to 5 bases and at J to 0 bases, leaving 5 bases not matched to a gene. The CDR3 has 16 amino acids. Germline V gene lookup returns CDR1 MDHEN and CDR2 SYDVKM. The CDR3 here is CASSRPGQGAKNIQYF. In DNA, the CDR3 is TGTGCCAGCAGTCGACCGGGACAGGGAGCCAAAAACATTCAGTACTTC. The variable domain in full, completed from reference TRBV28 and TRBJ2-4, reads DVKVTQSSRYLVKRTGEKVFLECVQDMDHENMFWYRQDPGLGLRLIYFSYDVKMKEKGDIPEGYSVSREKKERFSLILESASTNQTSMYLCASSRPGQGAKNIQYFGAGTRLSVL.

The genes are TRBV18 and TRBJ1-4; D not certain. The CDR3 runs 17 residues. CDR1 KGHSH and CDR2 LQKENI come from the germline V gene. The germline V and J ends were trimmed by 2 bases and 3 bases, with 16 bases remaining between them. CDR3 nucleotides: TGTGCCAGCTCACCAGGAGGATCGAGATACTCTAATGAAAAACTGTTTTTT. Amino acid sequence: CASSPGGSRYSNEKLFF.

CDR3 DNA sequence: TGTGCCAGCAGCTCGCTAGCGGGGGGGCAGGTCGATACGCAGTATTTT. Its translation is CASSSLAGGQVDTQYF. This rearrangement joins TRBV5-4 to TRBJ2-3, with 12 bases lining up with TRBD2. CDR3 size: 16 residues. Germline values: CDR1 SGHNT, CDR2 YYREEE (reference sequence). Germline trimming cut 3 bases from V and 6 bases from J; bases unmatched to any gene: 8.

The chain has TRBV6-5 and TRBJ2-1; D is unresolved. Trimming removed 4 bases from V and 9 bases from J, with 10 bases in between. Germline assignment: CDR1 MNHEY and CDR2 SVGAGI. The CDR3 contains 12 residues. CDR3 protein: CASSLVETEQFF. DNA for the CDR3: TGTGCCAGCAGTTTAGTAGAAACTGAGCAGTTCTTC.